The following is a T cell receptor beta chain sequence with its context. There is no known antigen for this receptor. No qualities accompany the bases; no much larger clone lies one base away. The cohort comprised fewer than 700 healthy bone marrow donors. All cohort members were sampled while nominally healthy, although unrecorded immune exposures were likely present. The donor was CMV seropositive and was included in the group of 290 or so seropositive cohort members. A peripheral blood sample was collected from each donor, and TCR beta sequencing was performed on peripheral blood mononuclear cells. The Qiagen DNeasy Blood Extraction Kit was used to extract genomic DNA from the blood cell samples. These data originate in a study of cytomegalovirus exposure and HLA in healthy donors (TCRdb year 2017). Turning to the overall study: An earlier analysis of more than 550 of the donors reported about 300 Gb of sequence data and some 110 million unique TCR beta sequences obtained from 150 million to 200 million T cells. The study aimed to test whether signatures of past pathogen exposure could be identified by cataloging public T cell receptors. A separate validation cohort of about 110 different subjects was used in addition to the approximately 700-subject first cohort. Every repertoire in the discovery cohort had been generated on one and the same sequencing platform. The study profiled the T cell repertoires of more than 500 subjects by immunosequencing and related them to cytomegalovirus serostatus. The number of donors typed differed by locus, with roughly 629-640 for A, B, C, DRB1 and DQB1, around 500 for DQA1, approximately 580 for DPA1, and around 460 for DPB1. In a later analysis, previously published TCR beta repertoires from 670 or so donors were re-analyzed and high-resolution HLA genotyping was added so that TCR occurrence patterns could be studied. Genome-wide SNP genotypes for about 55% of the roughly 670 donors were used in a later genetic analysis, which treated that subset as a discovery cohort. To predict cytomegalovirus infection status, the study combined high-throughput TCR immunosequencing, statistical association of individual TCRs with disease status, and machine learning. To decide whether each TCR beta V gene segment behaved as functional or pseudogenic, an earlier analysis of approximately 590 of the donors relied on high-throughput TCR beta sequencing. Across about 380 genotyped donors of the cohort, an average of approximately 200,000 unique TCR beta nucleotide sequences per donor were sequenced, and roughly a sixth of those sequences were non-productive. Donor age, sex, ethnicity and CMV serostatus were compiled alongside the repertoire data. An early release that covered fewer than 800 HLA-typed donors contained around 300 gigabases of sequencing data and 80 million or so unique TCR sequences. HLA typing included class I and class II loci at four-digit resolution. Roughly 5 DR-DQ haplotypes were handled as single units for association and clustering, since linkage in the cohort was strong. Among the approximately 400 genotyped donors, around 81% belonged to the genetic ancestry cluster associated with self-reported Caucasian donors. Rather than using new phenotypic data, the later analysis identified candidate immune exposures from TCR beta sequences and from how often those sequences occurred across donors.

V loses 10 bases, J loses 3 bases, and the germline ends lie 15 bases apart. CDR1 is given as SSHAT and CDR2 as FNYEAQ, both from the germline V gene (reference sequence). CDR3 length: 14 amino acids, cysteine to phenylalanine. Just CDR3 DNA is preserved here, 42 bases in frame from base 1. The library was prepared using the immunoSEQ multiplex PCR assay. A mixture of 60 forward primers for TCR Vbeta segments and 13 reverse primers for TCR Jbeta segments was used in the multiplex PCR. Amplification of the CDR3 region of rearranged TCR beta genes was performed with a multiplex PCR assay on genomic DNA. On the Illumina HiSeq System, the amplified TCR beta libraries were sequenced as 87-base-pair reads. The source study handled its data this way. A later analysis tallied tens of millions of unique TCR beta chains across the approximately 670 repertoires, and about 10 million of those chains were shared by two or more donors. A nearest-neighbor algorithm error-corrected the raw reads and collapsed the reads into unique sequences, merging closely related sequences to remove PCR and sequencing errors. V, D and J gene segments were assigned by aligning CDR3 sequences to IMGT reference sequences. For a sequence to be retained, at least a six-nucleotide match to both a V gene segment and a J gene segment was required. Rearrangements were classified as productive when the CDR3 lacked stop codons and remained in frame with V and J, and all other rearrangements were classified as non-productive. CDR3 was defined by IMGT convention, running from the second conserved V-encoded cysteine to the conserved J-encoded phenylalanine. In an earlier analysis of approximately 500 of the donors, sequences lacking an unambiguous match to a single V gene segment were excluded. An earlier analysis of 500 to 600 of the donors classified V segments as functional when productive rearrangements were above 56.7% and as segregating when the standard deviation between donors was above 5%. A statistical classification framework was built for diagnosing cytomegalovirus status from the catalog of TCR beta chain sequences. V and J gene assignment, in a later analysis, came from comparing TCR nucleotide sequences with IMGT/GENE-DB human TR gene sequences. A later analysis assigned CDR3 sequences and most-parsimonious VDJ recombination scenarios with the TCRdist pipeline. In a later analysis, each TCR beta chain was defined by its CDR3 amino acid sequence together with its V-gene family, and reads without a unique V-gene family were excluded. As a way to deal with suspected cross-contamination and a sequencing artifact, a later analysis dropped 640 or so nucleotide sequences that were highly shared and had low generation probability. A later analysis calculated a clonal expansion index for each public chain from normalized within-repertoire ranks of inferred template counts. In a later analysis, generation probabilities were computed using a VDJ recombination model fitted to out-of-frame rearrangements, and the results were checked against IGoR. Hypergeometric tests were used in a later analysis to score TCR-TCR, TCR-HLA and TCR-CMV co-occurrence, with a repertoire-size bias correction applied to the TCR pairs. To estimate false discovery rates, a later analysis permuted the HLA or CMV assignments 20 times. In a later analysis, co-occurring TCRs were grouped with DBSCAN, and TCRdist sequence similarity was added when clustering was performed within HLA-allele-positive subsets. For co-occurrence clustering, repertoires with fewer than 30,000 or more than 120,000 public chains were excluded, along with a handful of repertoires with anomalous nucleotide sharing. What TCRdb holds here is the immuneACCESS table cut down to in-frame rearrangements. Part of the clones is not present; checked against another copy, under half of the missing clones reflect an unresolved V gene, and the others are unexplained. D and trimming were read from the DNA, whereas the V and J calls and clone size are those reported in that table. The sample profile shows some 150,000 clones; roughly 80% of them were found once. The ten largest make up 6.5% to 7.5% of the sample.

The paper's findings and limits, for the study overall: At a false discovery rate of 0.05, a later analysis linked around 15,000 TCR beta sequences to specific HLA alleles. When HLA alleles, especially DR and DQ, strongly co-occurred, attributing TCR associations to individual alleles was difficult. Because the 87-base-pair reads could not distinguish some IMGT-functional V segments, including TRBV6-2 and TRBV6-3, those segments were excluded. A cluster of highly shared sequence variants was judged likely to be a technical artifact of the sequencing pipeline. Linkage disequilibrium might explain the correlated functional status among segregating V segments, but an unknown experimental factor could not be ruled out. Broadly in line with IMGT annotations, most TCR beta V segments showed up in productive rearrangements about 87% or about 30% of the time in an earlier analysis of under 700 of the donors. A further reported finding was that TCR beta sequences accurately predicted the HLA-A and HLA-B alleles for most subjects in the first cohort. In a later analysis, TCR association rates were found to vary across HLA loci, with the most associated TCRs seen for DRB1 alleles and the fewest for HLA-C alleles. Presence/absence analyses assumed roughly uniform sequencing depth across donors, an assumption that may not hold. A later genetic analysis associated a missense DCLRE1C variant with V-gene and J-gene trimming of TCR beta chains, and an independent cohort replicated the association. In a later analysis, several top co-occurrence clusters were reported to appear linked to parvovirus B19, influenza, CMV and Epstein-Barr virus. In vitro tests confirmed that a few of the cytomegalovirus-associated TCR beta chains recognize cytomegalovirus antigens. Most TCR sequences were seen in very few donors, while some public TCRs were found in many individuals. Because HLA typing was missing for some donors at each locus, association tests included only the typed subset. Only TCR beta chains were sequenced in this cohort, and the absence of alpha or paired-chain data limited detectable features. The classifier was reported to diagnose cytomegalovirus status with high specificity and sensitivity in both the original cohort and the validation cohort. Because counts were too low, roughly 17 rarely observed V segments, including chromosome 9 orphons, were left out of the earlier analysis of about 500 of the donors. A later analysis found that most CMV-associated TCR beta chains appeared HLA-restricted, with HLA associations seemingly driven largely by CMV exposure. In a later analysis, HLA-associated TCR beta chains were found to be more clonally expanded and to have lower generation probabilities than equally common non-associated chains. It was suggested by the authors that the approach could potentially be generalized to other disease states and immunological phenotypes. Immune exposure information for the cohort was limited to CMV serostatus. The study gave a list of some 150 TCR beta chains associated with cytomegalovirus. Compared with the 666-donor mean, donors in an Asian-associated ancestry cluster had fewer N-insertions in productive TCRs, according to a later genetic analysis.

The specimen was PBMCs. The chain is made from TRBV7-7 and TRBJ2-2, with a tentative D gene TRBD1 over 6 matching bases. This clonotype originated in a woman under 40 in good health and CMV-seropositive. The CDR3 region: CAIAGVADTGELFF. The DNA sequence is TGTGCCATCGCAGGGGTGGCGGACACCGGGGAGCTGTTTTTT.